The rows below give T cell receptor beta chains drawn from one sample of a study of blood T cell repertoires in COVID-19. Method: immunoSEQ multiplex PCR; TCRdb's copy keeps in-frame clones and lacks some. The sample records about 190,000 clones, about 81% being singletons. Sequencing was performed on PBMCs or T cells enriched from blood (not recorded which). Receptors were obtained from a young woman who had recovered from COVID-19. Both conserved end residues are part of each CDR3. Fields, in order: CDR3 protein, CDR3 DNA, D gene, CDR3 length, V gene, clone size, J gene. A D gene is named only where the DNA matches it firmly. Clone size is stated in some rows and not others, as once, few, many or a class when expanded.

CASSRGPLGDEQYF | TGCGCCAGCAGCCGGGGGCCGTTGGGCGACGAGCAGTACTTC | - | 14 | TRBV4-1 | - | TRBJ2-7
CASSSSVAGMTGRQFF | TGTGCCAGCAGCTCATCCGTAGCGGGTATGACCGGGCGGCAGTTCTTC | TRBD2 | 16 | TRBV7-2 | - | TRBJ2-1
CASSTRTGFGEKLFF | TGTGCCAGCAGTACTCGGACAGGGTTTGGTGAAAAACTGTTTTTT | TRBD1 | 15 | TRBV28 | - | TRBJ1-4
CASSHPGSLLNSPLHF | TGTGCCAGCAGCCATCCGGGATCACTTCTTAATTCACCCCTCCACTTT | - | 16 | TRBV14 | - | TRBJ1-6
CASRQGTSNQPQHF | TGTGCCAGTCGACAGGGAACTAGCAATCAGCCCCAGCATTTT | TRBD1 | 14 | TRBV19 | - | TRBJ1-5
CASSLGGQGQNIQYF | TGTGCCAGCAGCCTAGGGGGACAGGGTCAAAACATTCAGTACTTC | TRBD1 | 15 | TRBV28 | once | TRBJ2-4
CASSLRTGANTEAFF | TGCGCCAGCAGTTTAAGGACAGGCGCGAACACTGAAGCTTTCTTT | TRBD1 | 15 | TRBV5-1 | - | TRBJ1-1
CASSQVRDRGSHEQYF | TGTGCCAGCAGCCAAGTCCGGGACAGGGGATCCCACGAGCAGTACTTC | TRBD1 | 16 | TRBV7-2 | - | TRBJ2-7
CASSHGNTGELFF | TGTGCCAGCAGCCACGGGAACACCGGGGAGCTGTTTTTT | - | 13 | TRBV3-1/TRBV3-2 | - | TRBJ2-2
CASRTRTENTEAFF | TGTGCCAGCAGAACTAGGACGGAAAACACTGAAGCTTTCTTT | - | 14 | TRBV6-5 | - | TRBJ1-1
CASSRRTSGGSLGEQFF | TGTGCCAGCTCACGAAGGACTAGCGGGGGGTCTCTCGGTGAGCAGTTCTTC | TRBD2 | 17 | TRBV18 | - | TRBJ2-1
CASSLGTGASNEKLFF | TGTGCCAGCAGCTTAGGGACTGGCGCTTCTAATGAAAAACTGTTTTTT | - | 16 | TRBV7-2 | - | TRBJ1-4
CASSPGYGRGAGELFF | TGTGCCAGCTCACCAGGCTACGGGAGAGGGGCCGGGGAGCTGTTTTTT | - | 16 | TRBV18 | - | TRBJ2-2
CASSLGSSGRNHEQFF | TGCGCCAGCAGCTTGGGATCTAGCGGGAGGAACCATGAGCAGTTCTTC | TRBD2 | 16 | TRBV5-1 | - | TRBJ2-1
CASSLEAGGPYEQYF | TGTGCCAGCAGCTTGGAGGCGGGAGGGCCCTACGAGCAGTACTTC | TRBD2 | 15 | TRBV5-4 | - | TRBJ2-7
CASSLAGVNQPQHF | TGTGCCAGCAGCTTGGCAGGGGTCAATCAGCCCCAGCATTTT | - | 14 | TRBV5-6 | - | TRBJ1-5
CASSQEWTGAAYGYTF | TGCGCCAGCAGCCAAGAGTGGACAGGGGCCGCCTATGGCTACACCTTC | TRBD1 | 16 | TRBV4-1 | - | TRBJ1-2
CASSLRDYGYTF | TGTGCCAGCAGTTTACGGGACTATGGCTACACCTTC | - | 12 | TRBV28 | - | TRBJ1-2
CASGTGVTEAFF | TGTGCCAGTGGGACAGGGGTCACTGAAGCTTTCTTT | TRBD1 | 12 | TRBV19 | - | TRBJ1-1
CASSLDFGKAENYGYTF | TGTGCCAGCAGCTTAGATTTCGGGAAGGCCGAAAACTATGGCTACACCTTC | - | 17 | TRBV7-9 | - | TRBJ1-2
CATSLEGRPPEAFF | TGTGCCACCAGCCTGGAAGGGAGGCCCCCTGAAGCTTTCTTT | - | 14 | TRBV15 | - | TRBJ1-1
CASSPTVWARGGETQYF | TGTGCCAGCAGCCCCACAGTGTGGGCGAGGGGGGGAGAGACCCAGTACTTC | - | 17 | TRBV11-2 | few | TRBJ2-5
CASSFSGGRVNEQFF | TGTGCCAGCAGTTTTAGCGGGGGGCGGGTAAATGAGCAGTTCTTC | TRBD2 | 15 | TRBV6-5 | - | TRBJ2-1
CASMSGADTQYF | TGTGCCAGCATGTCAGGGGCAGATACGCAGTATTTT | - | 12 | TRBV7-9 | once | TRBJ2-3
CASSEYGQGIGTEAFF | TGTGCCAGCAGTGAATATGGACAGGGAATCGGCACTGAAGCTTTCTTT | TRBD1 | 16 | TRBV6-1 | - | TRBJ1-1
CAGRTGSYNSPLHF | TGTGCCGGCCGGACAGGGTCCTATAATTCACCCCTCCACTTT | TRBD1 | 14 | TRBV30 | - | TRBJ1-6
CASSPGTGPLGTEAFF | TGTGCCAGCAGTCCCGGGACAGGGCCGTTGGGGACTGAAGCTTTCTTT | TRBD1 | 16 | TRBV2 | - | TRBJ1-1
CSASPREGSSYNEQFF | TGCAGTGCTAGTCCACGAGAAGGGAGCTCCTACAATGAGCAGTTCTTC | - | 16 | TRBV20-1 | - | TRBJ2-1
CASSLGRGQGWTEAFF | TGCGCCAGCAGCTTGGGACGGGGACAGGGGTGGACTGAAGCTTTCTTT | TRBD1 | 16 | TRBV5-1 | few | TRBJ1-1
CASSLASQAGGYTF | TGTGCCAGCAGCTTGGCCAGCCAGGCAGGTGGCTACACCTTC | - | 14 | TRBV5-5 | few | TRBJ1-2
CASSEGVGSYGYTF | TGTGCCAGCAGTGAAGGGGTAGGGAGCTATGGCTACACCTTC | - | 14 | TRBV6-1 | - | TRBJ1-2
CASSPEAGRIPLGYTF | TGTGCCAGCAGCCCGGAGGCAGGGAGGATCCCTCTGGGCTACACCTTC | - | 16 | TRBV7-3 | - | TRBJ1-2
CASSLSGTSSPLHF | TGTGCCAGCAGCTTATCCGGGACATCTTCACCCCTCCACTTT | - | 14 | TRBV11-2 | - | TRBJ1-6
CASSEGQGTRGYGYTF | TGTGCCAGCAGTGAAGGACAGGGGACCAGGGGATATGGCTACACCTTC | TRBD1 | 16 | TRBV6-1 | - | TRBJ1-2
CAISESTARNQPQHF | TGTGCCATCAGTGAGTCGACAGCTCGCAATCAGCCCCAGCATTTT | - | 15 | TRBV10-3 | - | TRBJ1-5
CASMSGFNEQFF | TGTGCCAGCATGTCGGGATTTAATGAGCAGTTCTTC | - | 12 | TRBV27 | - | TRBJ2-1
CATSRDLDLNDRANYGYTF | TGTGCCACCAGCAGAGATTTGGATCTAAATGACAGGGCTAACTATGGCTACACCTTC | TRBD1 | 19 | TRBV15 | once | TRBJ1-2
CATSDQTAESGRMNEQFF | TGTGCCACCAGTGACCAAACGGCAGAGAGCGGGAGAATGAATGAGCAGTTCTTC | TRBD2 | 18 | TRBV24-1 | - | TRBJ2-1
CASSLMEEQFF | TGTGCCAGCAGTTTAATGGAGGAGCAGTTCTTC | - | 11 | TRBV28 | - | TRBJ2-1
CASSRLAPYGYTF | TGTGCCAGTAGTCGACTTGCCCCCTATGGCTACACCTTC | - | 13 | TRBV19 | few | TRBJ1-2
CSASAAGGKYF | TGCAGCGCCTCCGCCGCAGGGGGTAAATACTTC | TRBD1 | 11 | TRBV29-1 | - | TRBJ2-7
CASSLRLAGVSHEQFF | TGTGCCAGTAGCCTCAGACTAGCGGGAGTTTCCCATGAGCAGTTCTTC | TRBD2 | 16 | TRBV19 | - | TRBJ2-1
CASSEGLIYGYTF | TGTGCCAGCAGCGAAGGACTAATATATGGCTACACCTTC | - | 13 | TRBV9 | - | TRBJ1-2
CASSQSGGPDNSPLHF | TGCGCCAGCAGTCAATCAGGGGGACCCGATAATTCACCCCTCCACTTT | - | 16 | TRBV23-1 | - | TRBJ1-6
CASSVRGTQETQYF | TGTGCCAGTAGTGTCAGGGGTACCCAAGAGACCCAGTACTTC | - | 14 | TRBV19 | - | TRBJ2-5
CASSYVLWANTEAFF | TGTGCCAGCAGTTACGTTTTGTGGGCGAACACTGAAGCTTTCTTT | - | 15 | TRBV6-2/TRBV6-3 | - | TRBJ1-1